Listed below are T cell receptor beta chains from one sample, sequenced in a study of cytomegalovirus exposure and HLA in healthy donors. Only in-frame clones appear in the TCRdb table, and some are missing; sequencing was by immunoSEQ multiplex PCR. The sample has approximately 160,000 clones; just under 85% are singletons. The sequencing sample was made of PBMCs. The source is a girl aged 5-17 years in good health and CMV-seropositive. Both conserved end residues are trimmed from each CDR3.

j_call,v_call,cdr3_aa
TRBJ1-1,TRBV19,AIPINLNTEAF
TRBJ2-3,TRBV7-8,ASRWERGTQY
TRBJ1-1,TRBV11-2,ASSLDRGDLTF
TRBJ1-5,TRBV6-6,ASSFNGGSGQPQH
TRBJ1-1,TRBV5-4,ASRKREPNTEAF
TRBJ1-4,TRBV6-1,ASSVRGLIRNEKLF
TRBJ2-7,TRBV4-1,ASSPTQFDRGQYEQY
TRBJ1-1,TRBV5-1,ASSPLGQRSNTEAF
TRBJ1-2,TRBV7-9,ASSLGQGASGGYT
TRBJ2-1,TRBV7-9,ASSLEQPEQF
TRBJ1-1,TRBV25-1,ASSGDRVNTEAF
TRBJ1-2,TRBV6-5,ASSSGQGGYT
TRBJ1-1,TRBV19,ASSKTGLYTEAF
TRBJ1-2,TRBV11-1,ASSPRQAVYGYT
TRBJ1-2,TRBV6-5,ASGFRGVDGYT